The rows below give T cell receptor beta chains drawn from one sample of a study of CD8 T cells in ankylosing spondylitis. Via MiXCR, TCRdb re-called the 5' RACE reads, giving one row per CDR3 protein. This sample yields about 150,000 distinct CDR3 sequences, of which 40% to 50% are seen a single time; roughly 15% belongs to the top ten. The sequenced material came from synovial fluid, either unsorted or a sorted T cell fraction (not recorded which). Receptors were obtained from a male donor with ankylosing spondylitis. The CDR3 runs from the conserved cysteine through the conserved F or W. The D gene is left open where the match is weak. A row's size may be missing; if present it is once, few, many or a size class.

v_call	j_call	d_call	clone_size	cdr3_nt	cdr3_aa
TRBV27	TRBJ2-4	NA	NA	TGTGCCAGCCTGAGTGGACAGCCCATCATAGCCAAAAACATTCAGTACTTC	CASLSGQPIIAKNIQYF
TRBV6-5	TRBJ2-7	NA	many	TGTGCCAGCAGTTCCACAGTGAATTCCTACGAGCAGTACTTC	CASSSTVNSYEQYF
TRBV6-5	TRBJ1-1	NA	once	TGTGCCAGCAGTTACTCTCTAGGACAGATGAACACTGAAGCTTTCTTT	CASSYSLGQMNTEAFF
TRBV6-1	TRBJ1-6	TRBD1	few	TGTGCCAGCAGTGACGGGACAGAGGCTCGACCCCTCCACTTT	CASSDGTEARPLHF
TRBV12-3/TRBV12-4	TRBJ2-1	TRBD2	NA	TGTGCCAGCAGTCCCAGGACTAGCGGGAGGGCCTTCCATGAGCAGTTCTTC	CASSPRTSGRAFHEQFF
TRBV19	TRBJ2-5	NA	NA	TGTGCCAGTTCGGAGACAGCGGGAGAGACCCAGTACTTC	CASSETAGETQYF
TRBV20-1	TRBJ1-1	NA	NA	TGCAGTGCTAGTAGACACCGGGCCAGGAAAGAGGACACTGAAGCTTTCTTT	CSASRHRARKEDTEAFF
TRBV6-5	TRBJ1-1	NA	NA	TGTGCCAGCAGTTACGGGGGCGCGAACACTGAAGCTTTCTTT	CASSYGGANTEAFF
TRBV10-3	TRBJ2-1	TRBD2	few	TGTGCCATCAGTGAGTCGCAAGCTAGCGGGGACCACAATGAGCAGTTCTTC	CAISESQASGDHNEQFF
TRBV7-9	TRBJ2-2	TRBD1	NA	TGTGCCAGCAGCTCGGGACAGGGTATTACCGGGGAGCTGTTTTTT	CASSSGQGITGELFF
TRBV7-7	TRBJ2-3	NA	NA	TGTGCTAGCAGTCAAAGCCACACAGATACGCAGTATTTT	CASSQSHTDTQYF
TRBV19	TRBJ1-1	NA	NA	TGTGCCAGTAGTATAGGGGAACTGAACACTGAAGCTTTCTTT	CASSIGELNTEAFF
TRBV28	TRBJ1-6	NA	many	TGTGCCAGCAGTTTAAGATTGTTCAGGTCTAATTCACCCCTCCACTTT	CASSLRLFRSNSPLHF
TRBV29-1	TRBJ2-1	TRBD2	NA	TGCAGCGTTGAAGATATGCGGGAGGGGTTTGGGGATGAGCAGTTCTTC	CSVEDMREGFGDEQFF
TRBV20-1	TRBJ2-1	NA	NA	TGCAGTGCTAACCGGGGCGGAGTCTCCTACAATGAGCAGTTCTTC	CSANRGGVSYNEQFF
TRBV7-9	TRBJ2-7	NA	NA	TGTGCCAGCAGCTTCAGGGGTCGCGACGAGCAGTACTTC	CASSFRGRDEQYF
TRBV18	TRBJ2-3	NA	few	TGTGCCAGCTCACCACCGGTGGGGCCGAGCACAGATACGCAGTATTTT	CASSPPVGPSTDTQYF
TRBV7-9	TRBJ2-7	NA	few	TGTGCCAGCAGCTTTTCGGGGGAGAGGTTGTACGAGCAGTACTTC	CASSFSGERLYEQYF
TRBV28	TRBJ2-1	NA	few	TGTGCCAGCAGTTTAAGGCGGGGGCTGGCCTACAATGAGCAGTTCTTC	CASSLRRGLAYNEQFF
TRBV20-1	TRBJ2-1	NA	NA	TGCAGTGCTAGAGTGAAGGTACCCAGCACCCCCTACAATGAGCAGTTCTTC	CSARVKVPSTPYNEQFF
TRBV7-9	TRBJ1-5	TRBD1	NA	TGTGCCAGCAGCTTAGTCCTACAGGGGCGCAATCAGCCCCAGCATTTT	CASSLVLQGRNQPQHF
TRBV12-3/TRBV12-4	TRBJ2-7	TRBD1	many	TGTGCCAGCAGTTTATACGGGACAGGGGGCAACGAGCAGTACTTC	CASSLYGTGGNEQYF
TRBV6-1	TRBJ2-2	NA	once	TGTGCCAGCATTCCAGGGGACACCGGGGAGCTGTTTTTT	CASIPGDTGELFF
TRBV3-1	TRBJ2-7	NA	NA	TGTGCCAGCAGCCTTGACCCGGGACACTCCTACGAGCAGTACTTC	CASSLDPGHSYEQYF
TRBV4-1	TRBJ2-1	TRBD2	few	TGCGCCAGCAGCCGCGTTGTTGTCGGGGGGGGCCGGGGATCCTACAATGAGCAGTTCTTC	CASSRVVVGGGRGSYNEQFF
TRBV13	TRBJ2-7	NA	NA	TGTGCCAGCAGCGACCGCGTGGAGTCCTACGAGCAGTACTTC	CASSDRVESYEQYF
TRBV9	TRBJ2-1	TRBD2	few	TGTGCCAGCAGCGTACCCCGGGCTAGCGGGGGGGTCCATGAGCAGTTCTTC	CASSVPRASGGVHEQFF
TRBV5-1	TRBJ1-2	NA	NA	TGCGCCAGCAGCTTGTGGAGGGCTCCCTATGGCTACACCTTC	CASSLWRAPYGYTF
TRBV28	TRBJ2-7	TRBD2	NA	TGTGCCAGCAGTCTGCGACTAGCGGGAGATCCTGCCTACGAGCAGTACTTC	CASSLRLAGDPAYEQYF
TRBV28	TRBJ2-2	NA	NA	TGTGCCAGCAGTTTCATGGGGGACACCGGGGAGCTGTTTTTT	CASSFMGDTGELFF
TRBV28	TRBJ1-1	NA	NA	TGTGCCAGCAGACCCAGTGGACCCAAGAACACTGAAGCTTTCTTT	CASRPSGPKNTEAFF
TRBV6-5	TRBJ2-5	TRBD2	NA	TGTGCCAGCAGTTACTCAGGACTAGCGGGGGACCAAGAGACCCAGTACTTC	CASSYSGLAGDQETQYF
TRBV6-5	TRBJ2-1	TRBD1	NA	TGTGCCAGCAGTTGCCGGACAGGTGGTTACAATGAGCAGTTCTTC	CASSCRTGGYNEQFF
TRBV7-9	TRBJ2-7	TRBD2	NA	TGTGCCAGCAGCTTAGGACTAGCGGGAGCCTACGAGCAGTACTTC	CASSLGLAGAYEQYF
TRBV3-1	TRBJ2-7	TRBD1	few	TGTGCCAGCAGCCAAGGGACAGGGAGCATCTACGAGCAGTACTTC	CASSQGTGSIYEQYF
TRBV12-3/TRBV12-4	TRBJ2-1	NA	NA	TGTGCCAGCAGTTTAGCCTTCTCAGGGATCAATGAGCAGTTCTTC	CASSLAFSGINEQFF
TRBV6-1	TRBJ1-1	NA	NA	TGTGCCAGCATCTATGGACAGCCCACTGAAGCTTTCTTT	CASIYGQPTEAFF
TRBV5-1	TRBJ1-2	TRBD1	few	TGCGCCAGCAGCGCACAGAGACAGGGGAACTATGGCTACACCTTC	CASSAQRQGNYGYTF
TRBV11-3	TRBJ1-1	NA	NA	TGTGCCAGCAGCTTTTGTTACGGTTGTAACACTGAAGCTTTCTTT	CASSFCYGCNTEAFF
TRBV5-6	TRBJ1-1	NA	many	TGTGCCAGCAGCGGCCCTGGAGAGAACACTGAAGCTTTCTTT	CASSGPGENTEAFF
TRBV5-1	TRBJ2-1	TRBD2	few	TGCGCCAGCAGCTTAATAGCGGGACTATTGAGCTCCTACAATGAGCAGTTCTTC	CASSLIAGLLSSYNEQFF
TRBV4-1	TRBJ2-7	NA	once	TGCGCCAGCAGCCAAGTTACAGGGTCCTACGAGCAGTACTTC	CASSQVTGSYEQYF
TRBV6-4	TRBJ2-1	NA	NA	TGTGCCAGCAGTGAAGCAGCGGGCTCCTACAATGAGCAGTTCTTC	CASSEAAGSYNEQFF
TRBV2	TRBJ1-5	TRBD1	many	TGTGCCAGCAGGGACAGGGTTAGCAATCAGCCCCAGCATTTT	CASRDRVSNQPQHF
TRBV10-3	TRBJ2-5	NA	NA	TGTGCCATCAGTGAGCGGTGGGGTCTCCGGGACCAGTACTTC	CAISERWGLRDQYF
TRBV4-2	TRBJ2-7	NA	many	TGTGCCAGCAGCCAAGATATATCCAAGGGATCCTACGAGCAGTACTTC	CASSQDISKGSYEQYF
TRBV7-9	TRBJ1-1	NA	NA	TGTGCCGCGCAACCGATAAGGATGAACACTGAAGCTTTCTTT	CAAQPIRMNTEAFF
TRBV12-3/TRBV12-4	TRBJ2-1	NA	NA	TGTGCCAGCAGACGTCGTAGGGCGGAGCAGTTCTTC	CASRRRRAEQFF
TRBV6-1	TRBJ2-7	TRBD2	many	TGTGCCAGCAGTGAGACTAGCGGGAGCTCCTACGAGCAGTACTTC	CASSETSGSSYEQYF
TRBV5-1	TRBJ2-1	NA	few	TGCGCCAGCAGCTTGGCAGGCTATAGCTCCTACAATGAGCAGTTCTTC	CASSLAGYSSYNEQFF
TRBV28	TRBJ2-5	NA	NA	TGTGCCAGCAGTCCCTGGGAGTCTAGCGTGAAGTATCGGGAGACCCAGTACTTC	CASSPWESSVKYRETQYF
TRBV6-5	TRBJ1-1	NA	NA	TGTGCCAGCAGTTACGTATACAACACTGAAGCTTTCTTT	CASSYVYNTEAFF
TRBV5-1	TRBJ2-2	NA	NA	TGCGCCAGCAGCAGATGGACGCCGAACACCGGGGAGCTGTTTTTT	CASSRWTPNTGELFF
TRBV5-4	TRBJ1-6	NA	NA	TGTGCCAGCAGCTTTTTTGGGGATTCACCCCTCCACTTT	CASSFFGDSPLHF